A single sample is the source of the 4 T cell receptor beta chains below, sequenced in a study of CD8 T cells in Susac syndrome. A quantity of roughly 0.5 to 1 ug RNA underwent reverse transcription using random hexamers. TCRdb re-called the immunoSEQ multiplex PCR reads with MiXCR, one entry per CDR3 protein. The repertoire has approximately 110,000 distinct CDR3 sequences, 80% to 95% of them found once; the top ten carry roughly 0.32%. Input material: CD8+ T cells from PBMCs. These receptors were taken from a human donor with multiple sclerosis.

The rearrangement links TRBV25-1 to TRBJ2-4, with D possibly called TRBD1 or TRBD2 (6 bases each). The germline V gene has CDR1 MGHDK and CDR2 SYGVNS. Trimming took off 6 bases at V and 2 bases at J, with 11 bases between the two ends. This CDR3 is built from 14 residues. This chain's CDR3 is CASRIGGPKNIQYF. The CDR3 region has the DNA TGTGCCAGCAGAATCGGGGGCCCCAAAAACATTCAGTACTTC.

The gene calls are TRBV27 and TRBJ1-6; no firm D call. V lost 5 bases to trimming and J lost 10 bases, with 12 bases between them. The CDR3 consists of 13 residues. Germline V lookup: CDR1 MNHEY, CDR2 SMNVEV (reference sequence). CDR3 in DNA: TGTGCCAGCAGTGCATCGGGTGGATCACCCCTCCACTTT. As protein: CASSASGGSPLHF.

The CDR3 reads CSAREGIGVYNEQFF. CDR3 DNA sequence: TGCAGTGCTAGAGAGGGGATAGGGGTATACAATGAGCAGTTCTTC. This chain links TRBV20-1 with TRBJ2-1; D possibly corresponds to TRBD1 (5 bases). The CDR3 is 15 amino acids. The V and J ends lost 0 bases and 4 bases respectively, with 13 bases between them. The V gene's germline CDR1 is DFQATT and CDR2 SNEGSKA (reference sequence).

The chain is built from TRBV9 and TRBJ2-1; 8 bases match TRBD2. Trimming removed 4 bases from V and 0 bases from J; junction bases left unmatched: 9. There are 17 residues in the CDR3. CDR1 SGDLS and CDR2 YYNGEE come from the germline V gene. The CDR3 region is CASSQNPLAGSYNEQFF. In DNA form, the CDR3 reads TGTGCCAGCAGCCAGAACCCCCTAGCGGGCTCCTACAATGAGCAGTTCTTC. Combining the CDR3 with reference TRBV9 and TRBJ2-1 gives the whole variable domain DSGVTQTPKHLITATGQRVTLRCSPRSGDLSVYWYQQSLDQGLQFLIQYYNGEERAKGNILERFSAQQFPDLHSELNLSSLELGDSALYFCASSQNPLAGSYNEQFFGPGTRLTVL.